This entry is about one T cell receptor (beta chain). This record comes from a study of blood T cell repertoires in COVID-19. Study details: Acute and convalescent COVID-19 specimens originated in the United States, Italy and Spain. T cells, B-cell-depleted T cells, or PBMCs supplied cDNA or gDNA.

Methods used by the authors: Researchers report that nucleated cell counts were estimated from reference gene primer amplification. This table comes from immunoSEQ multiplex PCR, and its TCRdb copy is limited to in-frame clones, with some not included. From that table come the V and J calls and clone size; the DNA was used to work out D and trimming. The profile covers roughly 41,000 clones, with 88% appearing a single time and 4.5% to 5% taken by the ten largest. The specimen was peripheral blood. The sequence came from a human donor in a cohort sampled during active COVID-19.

The CDR3 spells CASSWTENTEAFF. CDR3 DNA sequence: TGCGCCAGCAGCTGGACAGAGAACACTGAAGCTTTCTTT. The chain recombines TRBV5-1 with TRBJ1-1, with a possible D match to TRBD1 (6 bases). V lost 3 bases, J lost 1 base, and 7 bases lay in between. Germline values: CDR1 SGHRS, CDR2 YFSETQ. This CDR3 spans 13 amino acids.